Below are 21 T cell receptor beta chains sequenced from a single sample in a study of blood T cell repertoires in COVID-19. Assay: immunoSEQ multiplex PCR; the TCRdb copy retains only in-frame clones and omits some. The data show about 150,000 clones, about 80% seen once. Sequencing input: peripheral blood. The receptors shown here come from a man in his sixties with acute or convalescent COVID-19.

This clone has a single count. This chain uses TRBV19 with TRBJ2-5, with a tentative D call TRBD2 (6 bases). Germline V lookup: CDR1 LNHDA, CDR2 SQIVND (reference sequence). Trimming stripped 3 bases from V and 4 bases from J, with 12 bases between. This CDR3 spans 14 amino acids. This CDR3 is CASSMNGGRETQYF. CDR3 nucleotide sequence: TGTGCCAGTAGTATGAACGGGGGACGAGAGACCCAGTACTTC. Combining the CDR3 with reference TRBV19 and TRBJ2-5 gives the whole variable domain DGGITQSPKYLFRKEGQNVTLSCEQNLNHDAMYWYRQDPGQGLRLIYYSQIVNDFQKGDIAEGYSVSREKKESFPLTVTSAQKNPTAFYLCASSMNGGRETQYFGPGTRLLVL.

This chain connects TRBV6-2 or TRBV6-3 to TRBJ2-5; 10 nucleotides line up with TRBD1. The V and J ends lost 5 bases and 4 bases, in that order; junction bases with no gene match: 4. The CDR3 consists of 14 residues. Germline V CDR1 and CDR2: MNHEY, SVGEGT. In nucleotides, the CDR3 is TGTGCCAGCAGTAGACAGGGGGCCGGAGAGACCCAGTACTTC. This sequence encodes CASSRQGAGETQYF.

The rearrangement links TRBV7-7 to TRBJ2-3; 10 bases are shared with TRBD2. V trimming: 5 bases; J trimming: 6 bases; junction bases outside the gene matches: 8. There are 15 residues in the CDR3. Germline V gives CDR1 SSHAT, CDR2 FNYEAQ (reference sequence). As DNA, the CDR3 is TGTGCCAGCAGCCTAAGCGGGGGGGCCGGGGATACGCAGTATTTT. It yields the protein CASSLSGGAGDTQYF.

In its sample, this clone was seen a few times. The rearrangement uses TRBV7-2 and TRBJ1-2; 8 bases align to TRBD1. The trim removed 6 bases at V and 1 base at J, leaving 10 bases unmatched. There are 16 residues in the CDR3. Germline V gives CDR1 SGHTA, CDR2 FQGNSA. This chain's CDR3 is CASSLTPGGVNYGYTF. The CDR3 DNA follows: TGTGCCAGCAGTTTAACTCCAGGGGGCGTTAACTATGGCTACACCTTC.

V and J are TRBV7-2 and TRBJ2-5; 7 nucleotides align to TRBD2. The CDR3 covers 15 residues. Unmatched junction bases numbered 13, after V lost 8 bases and J lost 4 bases. Germline V gene data show CDR1 as SGHTA and CDR2 as FQGNSA. CDR3 DNA sequence: TGTGCCAGCGCCTTAGGGCGGGGGTTCGGAGAGACCCAGTACTTC. Translation gives CASALGRGFGETQYF.

V gene TRBV3-1 (or the pseudogene TRBV3-2) combines with J gene TRBJ1-5, with D perhaps matching TRBD1 (5 bases). The ends were cut back, 0 bases at V and 3 bases at J, with 12 bases in the middle. The CDR3 consists of 16 residues. CDR1 is LGHDT, CDR2 YNNKEL, per germline (reference sequence). CDR3 amino acids: CASSQDRRQFNQPQHF. In DNA, the CDR3 is TGTGCCAGCAGCCAAGATAGAAGACAGTTCAATCAGCCCCAGCATTTT.

The chain combines TRBV6-2 or TRBV6-3 with TRBJ2-7; tentative D call: TRBD1 (5 bases). The germline V and J ends were trimmed by 2 bases and 7 bases, with 9 bases remaining between them. CDR1 is MNHEY and CDR2 is SVGEGT in the germline V gene. The CDR3 runs 12 residues. DNA of the CDR3: TGTGCCAGCAGTTACGGGGCTGGGGAGCAGTACTTC. This gives the protein CASSYGAGEQYF.

The chain is built from TRBV5-1 and TRBJ2-3, with D possibly matching TRBD2 (7 bases). The CDR3 loop spans 15 amino acids. V lost 6 bases and J lost 6, with 20 bases in between. The germline V gene encodes CDR1 SGHRS and CDR2 YFSETQ. Here the CDR3 reads CASIGSGGAGDTQYF. CDR3 DNA: TGCGCCAGCATAGGGAGTGGGGGGGCCGGGGATACGCAGTATTTT.

This rearrangement joins TRBV6-5 to TRBJ1-1, with D uncertain. V lost 2 bases and J 4 bases, leaving 11 bases between the germline ends. The germline V gene has CDR1 MNHEY and CDR2 SVGAGI. This CDR3 has 14 amino acids. The chain's CDR3 is CASSYRRGGTEAFF. DNA of the CDR3: TGTGCCAGCAGTTACCGGCGGGGTGGCACTGAAGCTTTCTTT.

The genes are TRBV6-2 or TRBV6-3 and TRBJ2-1, with 12 bases aligning to TRBD2. Germline V lookup: CDR1 MNHEY, CDR2 SVGEGT. V trimming: 2 bases; J trimming: 8 bases; junction bases outside the gene matches: 4. This CDR3 comprises 15 residues. The CDR3 nucleotides are TGTGCCAGCAGTTACCTAGCGGGAGGGTTTCATGAGCAGTTCTTC. Amino acid sequence: CASSYLAGGFHEQFF.

The chain uses TRBV7-3 and TRBJ2-1, with 9 positions matching TRBD1. V shed 4 bases, J shed 2 bases, and the junction held 6 bases outside the gene matches. The CDR3 length is 16 residues. Germline lookup yields CDR1 SGHTA and CDR2 FQGTGA. For the CDR3, the DNA is TGTGCCAGCAGCTACCCGGGACAGGGTGCCTACAATGAGCAGTTCTTC. Its protein product is CASSYPGQGAYNEQFF. Together with reference TRBV7-3 and TRBJ2-1, the CDR3 gives the full variable domain: GAGVSQTPSNKVTEKGKYVELRCDPISGHTALYWYRQSLGQGPEFLIYFQGTGAADDSGLPNDRFFAVRPEGSVSTLKIQRTERGDSAVYLCASSYPGQGAYNEQFFGPGTRLTVL.

The chain couples TRBV28 to TRBJ2-7, with TRBD2 matching 9 bases. Trimming removed 5 bases from V and 0 bases from J; junction bases left unmatched: 5. CDR3 length equals 15 residues. Germline V gene sequence: CDR1 MDHEN, CDR2 SYDVKM. CDR3 sequence reads: CASSPSGVSSYEQYF. The CDR3 DNA reads as TGTGCCAGCAGTCCTAGCGGGGTTAGCTCCTACGAGCAGTACTTC.

This chain links TRBV5-8 with TRBJ2-1; TRBD1 matches at 12 bases. V lost 0 bases and J lost 7; bases outside the gene matches: 2. The CDR3 is made up of 15 amino acids. The germline CDR1 and CDR2 sequences are SGHTS and YDEGEE. As DNA, the CDR3 is TGTGCCAGCAGCTTGGGGGACAGGGGGCTGAATGAGCAGTTCTTC. This encodes CASSLGDRGLNEQFF.

The rearrangement uses TRBV19 and TRBJ1-2; 9 bases map to TRBD1. The germline gives CDR1 LNHDA, CDR2 SQIVND (reference sequence). The CDR3 spans 13 residues. The V and J ends lost 5 bases and 7 bases, in that order; junction bases with no gene match: 5. The CDR3 nucleotides read TGTGCCAGTAGTCCACAGACAGGGGGTGGCTACACCTTC. It translates to CASSPQTGGGYTF.

The rearrangement uses TRBV7-2 and TRBJ1-4; tentative D call: TRBD1 (5 bases). Germline CDR1 and CDR2: SGHTA and FQGNSA. This CDR3 is 15 amino acids long. V shed 5 bases and J shed 3 bases, with 13 bases lying between them. The CDR3 region is CASSPRQLSNEKLFF. In DNA, the CDR3 is TGTGCCAGCAGCCCACGACAGCTTTCTAATGAAAAACTGTTTTTT.

V is TRBV5-4 and J is TRBJ1-1, with unresolved D. The CDR3 has 14 amino acids. Trimming stripped 2 bases from V and 2 bases from J, with 10 bases between. Germline V gene data show CDR1 as SGHNT and CDR2 as YYREEE (reference sequence). The CDR3 loop is CASSFPDFNTEAFF. In DNA form, the CDR3 reads TGTGCCAGCAGCTTTCCGGACTTTAACACTGAAGCTTTCTTT.

This rearrangement joins TRBV6-6 to TRBJ2-7, with D possibly being TRBD1 (5 bases). The CDR3 sequence is 15 residues long. Germline V gene data show CDR1 as MNHNY and CDR2 as SVGAGI (reference sequence). Trimming took off 7 bases at V and 0 bases at J, with 16 bases between the two ends. CDR3: CASTSTDLSSYEQYF. CDR3 DNA: TGTGCCAGCACCTCGACAGATCTCAGCTCCTACGAGCAGTACTTC.

Written as DNA, the CDR3 is TGTGCCATCAGTGATCGGACAGGGGCAAACACCATATATTTT. Translating gives CAISDRTGANTIYF. The chain links TRBV10-3 to TRBJ1-3; 9 bases line up with TRBD1. The CDR3 covers 14 residues. Germline V gene lookup returns CDR1 ENHRY and CDR2 SYGVKD. The trim removed 3 bases at V and 6 bases at J, leaving 3 bases unmatched.

The CDR3 DNA sequence: TGTGCCAGCTCACTGTCGCGGGGCACCCCAGATACGCAGTATTTT. It codes for CASSLSRGTPDTQYF. The gene calls are TRBV18 and TRBJ2-3; tentative D call: TRBD2 (6 bases). CDR3 length: 15 residues. Per germline, CDR1 KGHSH and CDR2 LQKENI. The V end was cut by 4 bases, the J end by 4 bases, with 15 bases between.

This clone came up once. This chain joins TRBV3-1 (or the pseudogene TRBV3-2) and TRBJ1-3; 7 bases match TRBD1. Germline V gives CDR1 LGHDT, CDR2 YNNKEL (reference sequence). The length of the CDR3 is 16 residues. J was trimmed by 0 bases and V by 2 bases; bases with no gene match: 4. CDR3 nucleotides: TGTGCCAGCAGCCAATGGGACAGTCGCTCTGGAAACACCATATATTTT. The encoded protein is CASSQWDSRSGNTIYF.

This chain's CDR3 is CASSQGGGEKLFF. CDR3 sequence (DNA): TGTGCCAGCAGCCAAGGTGGAGGAGAAAAACTGTTTTTT. The chain uses TRBV3-1 (or the pseudogene TRBV3-2) and TRBJ1-4; D is unresolved. V was pared by 1 base and J by 8 bases, with 8 bases between. The CDR3 has 13 residues. The germline V gene has CDR1 LGHDT and CDR2 YNNKEL (reference sequence).